This TCR beta chain was sequenced in a study of blood T cell repertoires in COVID-19. Across the whole study: Sites in the United States, Italy and Spain provided acute and convalescent COVID-19 samples.

Authors' data handling: The assay estimated nucleated cells by amplifying reference gene primers. This table comes from immunoSEQ multiplex PCR, and its TCRdb copy is limited to in-frame clones, with some not included. The DNA gave D and trimming, while V, J and clone size come from that table. The table records around 320,000 clones, roughly 89% of them present only once. The CDR3 has 15 residues. The germline gives CDR1 KGHSH, CDR2 LQKENI. Trimming took 6 bases from V and 4 from J; bases not matched to a gene: 9. Participants were aged about 18 to 100 years from 20 to 30 US areas. The rearrangement uses TRBV18 and TRBJ1-3; 7 bases align to TRBD1. The sample consisted of PBMCs or T cells enriched from blood (not recorded which). The receptor was derived from a woman under 30 with acute COVID-19. CDR3 DNA: TGTGCCAGCTCGCCCACAGGGGAACGGGGAAACACCATATATTTT. It codes for CASSPTGERGNTIYF.